This TCR beta chain was documented in a study of blood T cell repertoires in COVID-19. For the study at large: The study drew acute and convalescent COVID-19 samples from the United States, Italy and Spain. Sources were T cells, B-cell-depleted T cells, or PBMCs; the material itself was cDNA or gDNA.

Per the original methods: Amplified reference gene primers provided the basis for estimating nucleated cell counts. Some clones are missing from TCRdb's copy, which holds only in-frame ones; the method was immunoSEQ multiplex PCR. Clone size and the V and J calls come from that table; the DNA yielded D and trimming. Of tens of thousands of clones listed, 65% to 85% are singletons. V dropped 0 bases and J dropped 2; count of bases not matched to a gene: 14. CDR1 MGHRA and CDR2 YSYEKL come from the germline V gene. CDR3 length: 20 amino acids. This sequence joins TRBV4-1 and TRBJ1-2, with 11 bases identical to TRBD1. The material sequenced was peripheral blood. This clonotype originated in an older woman with acute or convalescent COVID-19. In nucleotides, the CDR3 is TGCGCCAGCAGCCAAGAATTGAGAATCGGACAGGGGGCAGTGAACTATGGCTACACCTTC. It yields the protein CASSQELRIGQGAVNYGYTF.